The rows below give T cell receptor beta chains drawn from one sample of a study of shared clonotypes between healthy human individuals. Data came from immunoSEQ multiplex PCR; TCRdb stores just in-frame clones and leaves some out. This table holds around 2.5 million clones, 93% found once. Sequences were obtained from naive CD4+ T cells from PBMCs. These receptors were collected from a man aged 18-30 years in good health. Some clones in this sample may be carry-over from other donors' samples. Each CDR3 is given with its conserved first and last residue. The D gene is left open where the match is weak. The size field is filled for only some rows; it gives once, few, many or a size class.

>TRBJ1-4|TRBV28|-|-
TGTGCCAGCACCTACAGGAACGTTCGAGAAAAACTGTTTTTT
CASTYRNVREKLFF
>TRBJ1-1|TRBV7-9|-|-
TGTGCCAGCAGCCAAGCAGTCAGGTACACTGAAGCTTTCTTT
CASSQAVRYTEAFF
>TRBJ2-1|TRBV6-1|-|-
TGTGCCAGCCGAGAGAGCTCCTACAATGAGCAGTTCTTC
CASRESSYNEQFF
>TRBJ2-3|TRBV18|-|-
TGTGCCAGCTCCAGCACCAGAACTAGCTACGATACGCAGTATTTT
CASSSTRTSYDTQYF
>TRBJ2-5|TRBV11-2|-|-
TGTGCCAGCAGATCGCCAGAGACCCAGTACTTC
CASRSPETQYF
>TRBJ1-2|TRBV28|-|-
TGTGCCAGCAGTTTAGCGGGCAATGGCTACACCTTC
CASSLAGNGYTF
>TRBJ2-7|TRBV11-2|-|-
TGTGCCAGCAGGACAGTCACCCTCTACGAGCAGTACTTC
CASRTVTLYEQYF
>TRBJ2-2|TRBV15|-|-
TGTGCCACCACCCGGCCGGGACTTAACACCGGGGAGCTGTTTTTT
CATTRPGLNTGELFF
>TRBJ2-3|TRBV7-9|-|-
TGTGCCAGCAGCTTAGACCAGGGTGGCACAGATACGCAGTATTTT
CASSLDQGGTDTQYF
>TRBJ2-5|TRBV7-9|TRBD2|-
TGTGCCAGCAGCTTAGGGAGCGGGGGGCGAGAGACCCAGTACTTC
CASSLGSGGRETQYF
>TRBJ2-4|TRBV27|-|-
TGTGCCAGCAGTTTGAGCCCTGACACCTGGGGACAAAACATTCAGTACTTC
CASSLSPDTWGQNIQYF
>TRBJ1-1|TRBV5-1|TRBD1|-
TGCGCCAGCAGCTTCACAGGGGTGAACACTGAAGCTTTCTTT
CASSFTGVNTEAFF
>TRBJ2-2|TRBV7-9|-|-
TGTGCCAGCAGCCCACGTCTCGGCACCGGGGAGCTGTTTTTT
CASSPRLGTGELFF
>TRBJ1-1|TRBV7-9|-|-
TGTGCCAGCAGCCCCGACAGACTAAGGAACACTGAAGCTTTCTTT
CASSPDRLRNTEAFF
>TRBJ2-5|TRBV2|-|-
TGTGCCAGCAGCACGGCTGAGACCCAGTACTTC
CASSTAETQYF
>TRBJ2-1|TRBV7-9|-|-
TGTGCCAGCAGCTTAGCTTTCGGGTGGTCAGGGGGGAATGAGCAGTTCTTC
CASSLAFGWSGGNEQFF
>TRBJ1-2|TRBV7-8|-|-
TGTGCCAGCAGCAAACCGGGACCAGCCTATAATGGCTACACCTTC
CASSKPGPAYNGYTF
>TRBJ2-7|TRBV6-1|TRBD2|-
TGTGCCAGCAGGGAAGGTAGCGGGAGTTGGTACGAGCAGTACTTC
CASREGSGSWYEQYF
>TRBJ2-5|TRBV6-5|TRBD1|-
TGTGCCAGCAGTAACGGACAGGGCGAGTACTTC
CASSNGQGEYF
>TRBJ2-7|TRBV10-3|-|few
TGTGCCATCAGTGAGTCGGGGACTGGGACCTACGAGCAGTACTTC
CAISESGTGTYEQYF